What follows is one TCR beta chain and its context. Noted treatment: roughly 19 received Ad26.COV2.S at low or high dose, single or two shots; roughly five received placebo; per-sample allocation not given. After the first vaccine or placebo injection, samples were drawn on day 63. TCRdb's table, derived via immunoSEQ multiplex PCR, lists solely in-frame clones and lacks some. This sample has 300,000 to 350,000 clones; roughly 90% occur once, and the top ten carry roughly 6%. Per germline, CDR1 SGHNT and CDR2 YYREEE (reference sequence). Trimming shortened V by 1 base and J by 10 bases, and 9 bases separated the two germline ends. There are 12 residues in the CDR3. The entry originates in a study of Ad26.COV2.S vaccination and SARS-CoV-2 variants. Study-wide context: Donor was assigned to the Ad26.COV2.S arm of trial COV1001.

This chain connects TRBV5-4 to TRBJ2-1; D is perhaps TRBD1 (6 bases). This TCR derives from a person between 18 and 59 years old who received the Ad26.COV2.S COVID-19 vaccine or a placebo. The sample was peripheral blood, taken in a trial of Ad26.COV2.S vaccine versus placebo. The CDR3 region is CASSLIGTEQFF. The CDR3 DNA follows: TGTGCCAGCAGCTTGATTGGGACAGAGCAGTTCTTC.